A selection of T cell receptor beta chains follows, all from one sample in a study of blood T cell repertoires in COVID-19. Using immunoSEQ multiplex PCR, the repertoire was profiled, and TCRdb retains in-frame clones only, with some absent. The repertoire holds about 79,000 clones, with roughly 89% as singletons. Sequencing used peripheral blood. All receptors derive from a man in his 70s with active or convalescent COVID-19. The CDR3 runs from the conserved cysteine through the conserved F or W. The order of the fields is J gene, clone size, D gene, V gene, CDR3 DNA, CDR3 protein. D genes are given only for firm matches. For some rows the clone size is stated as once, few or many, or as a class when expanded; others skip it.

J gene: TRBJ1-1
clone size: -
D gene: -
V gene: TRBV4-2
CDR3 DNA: TGTGCCAGCAGCCAACCCCAGAACACTGAAGCTTTCTTT
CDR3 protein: CASSQPQNTEAFF

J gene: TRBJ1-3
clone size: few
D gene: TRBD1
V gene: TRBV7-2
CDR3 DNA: TGTGCCAGCAGCCTGAGGACAGGGCGCGGACCTGGAAACACCATATATTTT
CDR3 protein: CASSLRTGRGPGNTIYF

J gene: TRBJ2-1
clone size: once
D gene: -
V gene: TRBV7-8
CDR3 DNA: TGTGCCAGCAGCTTAGCGTCACTGAACAATGAGCAGTTCTTC
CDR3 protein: CASSLASLNNEQFF

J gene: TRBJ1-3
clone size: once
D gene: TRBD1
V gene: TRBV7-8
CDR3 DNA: TGTGCCAGCAGCTCGGGACAGGGGGCTGGAAACACCATATATTTT
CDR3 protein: CASSSGQGAGNTIYF

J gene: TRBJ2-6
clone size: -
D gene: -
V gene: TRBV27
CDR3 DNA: TGTGCCAGCAGTGTAGTACGGGTCTCTGGGGCCAACGTCCTGACTTTC
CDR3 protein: CASSVVRVSGANVLTF

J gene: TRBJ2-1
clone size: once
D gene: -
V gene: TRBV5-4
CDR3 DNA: TGTGCCAGCAGCTTGGGTCCGCAGGCCGCTGGCGATGAGCAGTTCTTC
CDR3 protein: CASSLGPQAAGDEQFF

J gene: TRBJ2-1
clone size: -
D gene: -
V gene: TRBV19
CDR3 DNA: TGTGCCAGTAGTATAGGGGGAGGGGGTTACAATGAGCAGTTCTTC
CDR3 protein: CASSIGGGGYNEQFF

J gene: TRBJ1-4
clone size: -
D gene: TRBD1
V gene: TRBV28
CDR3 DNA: TGTGCCAGCCAGTCCGGGACAGGGGAAAAACTGTTTTTT
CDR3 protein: CASQSGTGEKLFF

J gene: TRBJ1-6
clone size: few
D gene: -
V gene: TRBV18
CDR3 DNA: TGTGCCAGCTCACCCCCCGTGCACGGAGGAAATTCACCCCTCCACTTT
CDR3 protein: CASSPPVHGGNSPLHF

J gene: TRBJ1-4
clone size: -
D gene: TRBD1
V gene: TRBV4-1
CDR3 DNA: TGCGCCAGCAGCCTCCTCGCGACAGGGACTAATGAAAAACTGTTTTTT
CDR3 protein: CASSLLATGTNEKLFF

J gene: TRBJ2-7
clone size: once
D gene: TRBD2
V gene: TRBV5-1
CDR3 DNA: TGCGCCAGCAGCTCAACGACTAGCGGGAGTTACGAGCAGTACTTC
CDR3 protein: CASSSTTSGSYEQYF

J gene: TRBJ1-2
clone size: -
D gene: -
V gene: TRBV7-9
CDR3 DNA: TGTGCCAGCAGCGCAGGGTTCGCCTATGGCTACACCTTC
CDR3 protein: CASSAGFAYGYTF

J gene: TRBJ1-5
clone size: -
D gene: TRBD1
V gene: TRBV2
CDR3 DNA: TGTGCCAGCAGTGATGGACAGGGTCATCAGCCCCAGCATTTT
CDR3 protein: CASSDGQGHQPQHF

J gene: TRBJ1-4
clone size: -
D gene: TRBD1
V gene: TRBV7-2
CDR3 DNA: TGTGCCAGCAGCCGGGGACAGTTAAATGAAAAACTGTTTTTT
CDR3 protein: CASSRGQLNEKLFF

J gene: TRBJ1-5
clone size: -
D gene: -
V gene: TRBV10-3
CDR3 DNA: TGTGCCATCGGGGGCGATCAGCCCCAGCATTTT
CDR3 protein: CAIGGDQPQHF

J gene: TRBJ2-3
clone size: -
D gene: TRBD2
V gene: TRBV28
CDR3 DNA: TGTGCCAGCAGTTTATCGGGGGGGTATCGAACAGATACGCAGTATTTT
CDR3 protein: CASSLSGGYRTDTQYF

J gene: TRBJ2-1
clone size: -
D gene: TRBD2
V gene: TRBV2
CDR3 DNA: TGTGCCAGCAAGCGAAACAGCGGGAGGGCAAACGAGCAGTTCTTC
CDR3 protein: CASKRNSGRANEQFF

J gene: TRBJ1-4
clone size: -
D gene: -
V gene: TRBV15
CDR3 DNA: TGTGCCACCAGCAGAGATATTCCCGCAACTAATGAAAAACTGTTTTTT
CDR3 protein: CATSRDIPATNEKLFF

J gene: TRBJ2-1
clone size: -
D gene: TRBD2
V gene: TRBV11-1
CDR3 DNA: TGTGCCAGCAGCGTAAGACTAGCGGGGTCTGGGGAGCAGTTCTTC
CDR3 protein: CASSVRLAGSGEQFF

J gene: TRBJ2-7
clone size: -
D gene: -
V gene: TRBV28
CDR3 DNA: -
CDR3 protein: CASSSRQFISVEQYF

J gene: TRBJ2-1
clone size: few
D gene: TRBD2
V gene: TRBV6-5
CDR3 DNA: TGTGCCAGCAGTCGACTAGCCTATGAGCAGTTCTTC
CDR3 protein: CASSRLAYEQFF

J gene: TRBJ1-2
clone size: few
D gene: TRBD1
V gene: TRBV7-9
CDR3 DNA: TGTGCCAGCAGCTCTAGGACAGGGAGCGCCTATGGCTACACCTTC
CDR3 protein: CASSSRTGSAYGYTF

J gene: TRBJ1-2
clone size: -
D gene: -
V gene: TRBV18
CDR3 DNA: TGTGCCAGCTCACCCGGACTGGGGGGGACTAACTATGGCTACACCTTC
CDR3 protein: CASSPGLGGTNYGYTF

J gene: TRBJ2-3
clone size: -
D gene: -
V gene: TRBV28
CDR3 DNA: TGTGCCAGCAGTTTAGTTCCGCCGGGACACCCTAGCACAGATACGCAGTATTTT
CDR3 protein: CASSLVPPGHPSTDTQYF

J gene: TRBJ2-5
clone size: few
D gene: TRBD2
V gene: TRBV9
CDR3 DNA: TGTGCCAGCAGCGTAGCAGCGGGGGTGGAGGAGACCCAGTACTTC
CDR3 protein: CASSVAAGVEETQYF

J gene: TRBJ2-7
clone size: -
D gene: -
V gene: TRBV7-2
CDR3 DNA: TGTGCCAGCAGCCCACACTCCTACGAGCAGTACTTC
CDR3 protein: CASSPHSYEQYF

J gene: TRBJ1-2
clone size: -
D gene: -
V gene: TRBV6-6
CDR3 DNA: TGTGCCAGCAGTTATGGAGGGACGGCGAACTATGGCTACACCTTC
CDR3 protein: CASSYGGTANYGYTF

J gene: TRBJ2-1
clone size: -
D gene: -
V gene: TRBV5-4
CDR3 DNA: TGTGCCAGCAGCCATCTATCAGGGCGATCTATCTACAATGAGCAGTTCTTC
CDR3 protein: CASSHLSGRSIYNEQFF

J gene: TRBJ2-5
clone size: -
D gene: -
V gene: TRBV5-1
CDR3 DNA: TGCGCCAGCAGCTTGGTCGACGGGAGACAAGAGACCCAGTACTTC
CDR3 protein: CASSLVDGRQETQYF

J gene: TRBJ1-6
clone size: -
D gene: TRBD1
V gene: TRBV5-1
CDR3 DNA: TGCGCCAGCAGCTGGACAGGGAATTCACCCCTCCACTTT
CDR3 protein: CASSWTGNSPLHF

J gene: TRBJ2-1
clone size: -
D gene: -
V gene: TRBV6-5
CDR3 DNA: TGTGCCAGCAGGAGCCGCAATGAGCAGTTCTTC
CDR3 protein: CASRSRNEQFF

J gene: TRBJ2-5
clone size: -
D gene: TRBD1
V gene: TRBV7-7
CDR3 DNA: TGTGCTAGCAGCCGAACGACAGGGGAAGAGACCCAGTACTTC
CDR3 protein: CASSRTTGEETQYF